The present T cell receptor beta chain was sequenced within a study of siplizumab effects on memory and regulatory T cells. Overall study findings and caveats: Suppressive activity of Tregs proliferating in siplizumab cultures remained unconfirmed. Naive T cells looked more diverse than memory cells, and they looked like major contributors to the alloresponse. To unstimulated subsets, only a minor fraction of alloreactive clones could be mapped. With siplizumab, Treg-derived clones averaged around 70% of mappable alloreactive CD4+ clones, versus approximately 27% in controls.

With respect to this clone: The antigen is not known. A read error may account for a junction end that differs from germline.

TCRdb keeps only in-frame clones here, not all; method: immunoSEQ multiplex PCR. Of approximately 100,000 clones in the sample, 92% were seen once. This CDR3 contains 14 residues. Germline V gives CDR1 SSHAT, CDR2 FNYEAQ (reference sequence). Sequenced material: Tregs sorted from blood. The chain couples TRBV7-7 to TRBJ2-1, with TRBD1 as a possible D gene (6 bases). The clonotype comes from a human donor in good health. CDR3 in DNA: TGTGCTAGCAGCTTCGGACAGTCCCACAATGAGCAGTTCTTC. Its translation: CASSFGQSHNEQFF.